These T cell receptor beta chains were read from a single sample in a study of T cell repertoires in cytomegalovirus infection. MiXCR, run by TCRdb on the reads, gives a single entry per CDR3 protein. The table lists around 280,000 distinct CDR3 sequences, around 13% of them singletons. Sequencing input: PBMCs. The receptors derive from a human donor in good health (CMV status not recorded). Some clones in this sample may be carry-over from other donors' samples. Each CDR3 is given with its conserved first and last residue. D genes are given only for firm matches. Clone size, where shown, is once, few, many, or a class for clones that have expanded.

j_call clone_size d_call v_call cdr3_aa cdr3_nt
TRBJ2-2 few NA TRBV20-1 CSADNKMRNTGELFF TGCAGTGCTGACAACAAGATGAGGAACACCGGGGAGCTGTTTTTT
TRBJ2-1 NA TRBD2 TRBV7-9 CASSHGTSGMEQFF TGTGCCAGCAGCCATGGGACTAGCGGGATGGAGCAGTTCTTC
TRBJ2-3 many NA TRBV6-1 CASSERRRGSTDTQYF TGTGCCAGCAGTGAAAGGAGGCGTGGTAGCACAGATACGCAGTATTTT
TRBJ2-3 few TRBD1 TRBV2 CASKGASTDTQYF TGTGCCAGCAAGGGGGCTAGCACAGATACGCAGTATTTT
TRBJ1-2 many TRBD1 TRBV7-8 CASSLTQGVPYGYTF TGTGCCAGCAGCTTAACGCAGGGGGTACCTTATGGCTACACCTTC
TRBJ2-3 many TRBD2 TRBV6-1 CASSDLAAGETDTQYF TGTGCCAGCAGTGATCTCGCAGCGGGGGAAACAGATACGCAGTATTTT
TRBJ2-1 many TRBD2 TRBV6-4 CASSDSGGSSYNEQFF TGTGCCAGCAGTGACTCGGGCGGGAGCTCCTACAATGAGCAGTTCTTC
TRBJ2-1 NA NA TRBV4-1 CASSQGSYNEQFF TGCGCCAGCAGCCAAGGCTCCTACAATGAGCAGTTCTTC
TRBJ1-5 NA TRBD1 TRBV7-9 CASSLQGASQPQHF TGTGCCAGCAGTTTACAGGGGGCTAGTCAGCCCCAGCATTTT
TRBJ1-5 many NA TRBV6-2/TRBV6-3 CASTWTELNQPQHF TGTGCCAGCACGTGGACAGAACTCAATCAGCCCCAGCATTTT
TRBJ2-3 NA NA TRBV20-1 CSASPGANTQYF TGCAGTGCTAGCCCGGGGGCAAATACGCAGTATTTT
TRBJ1-1 many NA TRBV7-2 CASSLAKGGGTEAFF TGTGCCAGCAGCTTAGCGAAGGGAGGGGGGACTGAAGCTTTCTTT
TRBJ2-5 many NA TRBV6-6 CASSYSNRGAGETQYF TGTGCCAGCAGTTACAGCAACCGGGGGGCAGGGGAGACCCAGTACTTC
TRBJ2-7 NA NA TRBV28 CASSLDPGGDEQYF TGTGCCAGCAGTTTAGATCCGGGCGGCGACGAGCAGTACTTC
TRBJ2-1 many TRBD2 TRBV11-1 CASSPRRGLAGAYNEQFF TGTGCCAGCAGCCCTCGAAGAGGACTAGCGGGGGCCTACAATGAGCAGTTCTTC
TRBJ1-1 few NA TRBV10-2 CASSPFPMNTEAFF TGCGCCAGCAGCCCATTCCCAATGAACACTGAAGCTTTCTTT
TRBJ2-1 few TRBD2 TRBV5-1 CASSLDLAAYNEQFF TGCGCCAGCAGCTTGGATCTAGCGGCTTACAATGAGCAGTTCTTC
TRBJ2-7 many NA TRBV10-3 CAISDRGRPPYEQYF TGTGCCATCAGTGACAGGGGCAGGCCTCCCTACGAGCAGTACTTC
TRBJ2-1 NA TRBD2 TRBV6-5 CASSSRGGRNEQFF TGTGCCAGCAGTTCTCGGGGGGGCCGGAATGAGCAGTTCTTC
TRBJ2-2 NA TRBD2 TRBV29-1 CSVRTSGSGTGELFF TGCAGCGTTCGGACTAGCGGGAGCGGCACCGGGGAGCTGTTTTTT
TRBJ2-3 NA NA TRBV5-1 CASSFDSGSTDTQYF TGCGCCAGCAGCTTTGACAGCGGTAGCACAGATACGCAGTATTTT
TRBJ1-5 many TRBD1 TRBV7-8 CASSWDRGNQPQHF TGTGCCAGCAGCTGGGACAGGGGCAATCAGCCCCAGCATTTT
TRBJ1-2 NA NA TRBV7-2 CASSLGPTGTFRFYGYTF TGTGCCAGCAGCTTAGGCCCCACTGGGACTTTCCGATTCTATGGCTACACCTTC
TRBJ1-5 many NA TRBV28 CASRQMGSQPQHF TGTGCCAGCAGACAAATGGGCAGTCAGCCCCAGCATTTT
TRBJ2-1 NA NA TRBV10-3 CAITSDSYNEQFF TGTGCCATCACCAGCGACTCCTACAATGAGCAGTTCTTC
TRBJ2-7 few NA TRBV9 CASSVVPGRSYEQYF TGTGCCAGCAGCGTAGTGCCGGGCCGTTCCTACGAGCAGTACTTC
TRBJ1-2 many NA TRBV6-2/TRBV6-3 CASRTYGIFYGYTF TGTGCCAGCAGAACCTACGGGATCTTCTATGGCTACACCTTC
TRBJ1-3 few NA TRBV11-2 CASSLDGVLDTIYF TGTGCCAGCAGCTTAGATGGGGTGCTCGACACCATATATTTT
TRBJ1-2 many NA TRBV6-5 CASRPGGEPTSYTF TGTGCCAGCAGGCCCGGAGGGGAACCTACGAGCTACACCTTC
TRBJ2-1 many NA TRBV7-2 CASSSKTYNEQFF TGTGCCAGCAGCTCCAAAACATACAATGAGCAGTTCTTC
TRBJ1-2 many TRBD1 TRBV11-2 CASSLIRRDRGWNGYTF TGTGCCAGCAGCTTAATTCGCCGTGACAGGGGGTGGAATGGCTACACCTTC
TRBJ2-2 few TRBD2 TRBV5-4 CASSPRAGTSVSGELFF TGTGCCAGCAGCCCTCGGGCCGGGACTAGCGTATCCGGGGAGCTGTTTTTT
TRBJ2-1 many TRBD2 TRBV7-2 CASSPRLAGISYNEQFF TGTGCCAGCAGCCCCCGACTAGCGGGCATCTCCTACAATGAGCAGTTCTTC
TRBJ1-2 NA TRBD1 TRBV7-9 CASRPGQGDYGYTF TGTGCCAGCAGACCCGGACAGGGGGACTATGGCTACACCTTC
TRBJ2-5 many NA TRBV7-8 CASSLVRMWLGEETQYF TGTGCCAGCAGCTTAGTACGAATGTGGCTAGGGGAGGAGACCCAGTACTTC